This T cell receptor (beta chain) was found in a study of cytomegalovirus exposure and HLA in healthy donors. About the research overall: The 120 or so validation repertoires were reported in a later analysis to have been generated on the same platform as the approximately 700 first-cohort repertoires. Notes on the study in general: Many donors carried some public TCRs, although rarity characterized most TCR sequences. The authors enumerated roughly 160 TCR beta chains as linked to cytomegalovirus.

The V gene end was trimmed by 5 bases and the J gene end by 0 bases; junction bases not matched to a gene: 14. The CDR3 is made up of 19 amino acids. Germline CDR1 is LGHNT and CDR2 is FRNRAP. For this clone: Antigen specificity is unknown.

Data came from immunoSEQ multiplex PCR; TCRdb stores just in-frame clones and leaves some out. This sample carries under 200,000 clones, 96% of them seen once, and the ten largest clones take approximately 1%. The sequence derives from a woman aged 18-29 years in good health and CMV-seronegative. The sequenced sample consisted of PBMCs. The rearrangement links TRBV12-5 to TRBJ1-2; 11 bases are shared with TRBD1. CDR3 in amino acids: CASGLTPLWTGGSNYGYTF. CDR3 sequence (DNA): TGTGCTAGTGGTCTGACCCCGCTGTGGACAGGGGGCTCTAACTATGGCTACACCTTC.